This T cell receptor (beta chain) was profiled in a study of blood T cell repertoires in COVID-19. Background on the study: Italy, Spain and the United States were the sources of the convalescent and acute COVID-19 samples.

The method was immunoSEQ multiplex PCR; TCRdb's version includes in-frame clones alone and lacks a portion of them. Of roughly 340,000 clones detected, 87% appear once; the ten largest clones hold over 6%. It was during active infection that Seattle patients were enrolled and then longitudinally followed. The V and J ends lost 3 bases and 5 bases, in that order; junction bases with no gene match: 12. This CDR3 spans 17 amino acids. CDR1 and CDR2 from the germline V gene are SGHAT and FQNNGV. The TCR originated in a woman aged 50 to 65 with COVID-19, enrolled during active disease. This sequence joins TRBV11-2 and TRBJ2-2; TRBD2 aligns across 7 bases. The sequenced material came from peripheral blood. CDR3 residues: CASSLGGSAIRTGELFF. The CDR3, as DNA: TGTGCCAGCAGCTTGGGCGGGAGCGCCATTCGAACCGGGGAGCTGTTTTTT.